These T cell receptor beta chains were read from a single sample in a study of OX40 agonist ivuxolimab in advanced cancers. Libraries were prepared by immunoSEQ multiplex PCR; TCRdb keeps only in-frame clonotypes and omits some of them. This sample has fewer than 90,000 clones, with roughly nine tenths found just once. Sequenced here: CD4+ or CD8+ T cells sorted from blood, sampled in a trial of the OX40 agonist ivuxolimab. Receptor source: an adult with an advanced solid tumor such as melanoma, head and neck, liver or kidney cancer. Both conserved end residues are part of each CDR3. Each record gives: V gene, CDR3 length, CDR3 protein.

>TRBV2|14
CASSITDRESEQYF
>TRBV6-5|13
CASSRWAGEKLFF
>TRBV28|13
CASTPYLNTEAFF
>TRBV18|15
CASSPSGRGNTEAFF
>TRBV7-2|13
CASSLEGSKPQHF
>TRBV30|12
CAWAGQGETQYF
>TRBV5-1|14
CASSSGQGGQPQHF
>TRBV4-1|16
CASSSHSGLMNTEAFF
>TRBV5-1|13
CASSQGADYGYTF
>TRBV29-1|12
CSVGGGPEKLFF
>TRBV7-9|15
CASSPGPQRGSPLHF
>TRBV2|12
CASSDVLRGYTF
>TRBV28|13
CASREPGAYGYTF
>TRBV29-1|13
CSVEHRGEDTIYF
>TRBV11-3|14
CASSLEGENTEAFF
>TRBV4-2|14
CASSQERNSYGYTF
>TRBV2|15
CASRPGTGGFYGYTF
>TRBV11-2|14
CASSSPRGHNEQFF
>TRBV6-1|14
CASSARGGAYGYTF
>TRBV28|13
CASSPYVNTEAFF
>TRBV5-5|10
CASSGKSPTF
>TRBV6-5|14
CASGPGQGWYGYTF
>TRBV6-1|14
CASSLNRASDGYTF
>TRBV30|15
CAWAPTGGGRYEQYF
>TRBV18|12
CASSPAGYEQYF
>TRBV6-5|15
CASSYSQARDTEAFF
>TRBV2|12
CASSFSGQPQHF
>TRBV7-2|15
CASSLTPGGLVKLFF
>TRBV2|14
CASSEGRGSSPLHF
>TRBV15|15
CATSRDLFGIQPQHF
>TRBV15|15
CATSPSRTGNTEAFF
>TRBV11-2|13
CASSPTGPYGYTF
>TRBV19|14
CASSIPGQVYEQYF
>TRBV6-4|15
CASSDDGTLTNGYTF
>TRBV7-9|13
CASSFAGGETQYF
>TRBV7-9|14
CASSTSGQREKLFF
>TRBV5-1|13
CASSSEVVDTQYF
>TRBV7-8|15
CASSLMGVPGNTIYF
>TRBV27|14
CASSPLIRANEQFF
>TRBV5-6|13
CASSSRDSYEQYF
>TRBV28|16
CASSLRSAGLNTEAFF
>TRBV15|13
CATSNVQRDEQFF
>TRBV19|15
CASSSRDRYTYEQYF
>TRBV2|15
CASSAFQGAYNEQFF